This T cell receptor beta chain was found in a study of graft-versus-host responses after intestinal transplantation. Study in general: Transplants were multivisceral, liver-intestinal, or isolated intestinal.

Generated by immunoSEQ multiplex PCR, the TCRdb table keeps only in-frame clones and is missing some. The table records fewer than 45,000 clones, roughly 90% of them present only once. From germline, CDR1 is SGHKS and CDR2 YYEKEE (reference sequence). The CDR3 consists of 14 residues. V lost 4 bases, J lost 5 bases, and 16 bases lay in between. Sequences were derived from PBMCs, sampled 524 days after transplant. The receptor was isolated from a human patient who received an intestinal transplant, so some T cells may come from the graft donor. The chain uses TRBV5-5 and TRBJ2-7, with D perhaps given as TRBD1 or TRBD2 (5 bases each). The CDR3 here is CASSRGGALDEQYF. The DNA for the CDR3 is TGTGCCAGCAGCCGGGGCGGCGCCTTGGACGAGCAGTACTTC.